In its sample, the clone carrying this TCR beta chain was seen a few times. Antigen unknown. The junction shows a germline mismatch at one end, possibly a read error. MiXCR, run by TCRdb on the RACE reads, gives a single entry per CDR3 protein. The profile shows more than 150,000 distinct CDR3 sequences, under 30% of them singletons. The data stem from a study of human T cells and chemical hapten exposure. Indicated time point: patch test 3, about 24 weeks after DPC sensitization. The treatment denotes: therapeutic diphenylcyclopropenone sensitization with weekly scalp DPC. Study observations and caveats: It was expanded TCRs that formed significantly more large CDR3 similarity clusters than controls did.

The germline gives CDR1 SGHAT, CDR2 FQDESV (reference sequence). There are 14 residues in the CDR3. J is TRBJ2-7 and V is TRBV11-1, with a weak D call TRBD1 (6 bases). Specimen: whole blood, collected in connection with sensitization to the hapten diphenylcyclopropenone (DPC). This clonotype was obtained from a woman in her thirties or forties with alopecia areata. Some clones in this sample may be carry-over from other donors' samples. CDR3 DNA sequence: TGTGCCAGCGGCTTTCTTGACAGGTCCACCGAGCAGTACTTC. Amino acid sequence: CASGFLDRSTEQYF. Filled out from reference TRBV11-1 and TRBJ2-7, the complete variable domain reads EAEVAQSPRYKITEKSQAVAFWCDPISGHATLYWYRQILGQGPELLVQFQDESVVDDSQLPKDRFSAERLKGVDSTLKIQPAELGDSAMYLCASGFLDRSTEQYFGPGTRLTVT.